This T cell receptor (beta chain) was retrieved from a study of cytomegalovirus exposure and HLA in healthy donors. In the study overall: Early release data held 80 million to 100 million unique TCRs from HLA-typed donors.

PCR amplification relied on 60 Vbeta primers (plus 13 Jbeta primers). The data were produced by immunoSEQ multiplex PCR, yet TCRdb's version contains in-frame clones alone and is incomplete. The sample shows approximately 180,000 clones, 65% to 75% of them seen only once. For this clone: Its antigen is undetermined. An end of the junction differs from the germline gene, which may be a read error.

CDR3 length: 11 amino acids. Germline assignment: CDR1 SEHNR and CDR2 FQNEAQ (reference sequence). Whole-study findings and limits: In a later analysis, common viral pathogens appeared linked to several of the most significant clusters. For TCR beta chains, V- and J-gene trimming was later linked to a missense DCLRE1C variant.

The chain recombines TRBV7-9 with TRBJ1-2; tentatively, D is TRBD1 (6 bases). The sequence was obtained from a human donor in good health. The sequenced sample consisted of PBMCs. The CDR3 region is CSSSLQGGYTF. In nucleotides, the CDR3 is TGTTCCAGCAGCTTACAGGGAGGCTACACCTTC.